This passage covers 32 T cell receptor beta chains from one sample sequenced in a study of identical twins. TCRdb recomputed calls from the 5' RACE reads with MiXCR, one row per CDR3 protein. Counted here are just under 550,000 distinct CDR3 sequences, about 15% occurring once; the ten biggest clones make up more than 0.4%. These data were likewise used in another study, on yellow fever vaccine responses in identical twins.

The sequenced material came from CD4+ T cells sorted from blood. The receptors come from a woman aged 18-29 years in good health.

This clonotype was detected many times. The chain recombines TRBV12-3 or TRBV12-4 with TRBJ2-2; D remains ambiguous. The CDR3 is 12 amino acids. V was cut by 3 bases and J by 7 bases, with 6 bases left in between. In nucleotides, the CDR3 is TGTGCCAGCAGTTTGATAGTCGGGGAGCTGTTTTTT. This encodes CASSLIVGELFF.

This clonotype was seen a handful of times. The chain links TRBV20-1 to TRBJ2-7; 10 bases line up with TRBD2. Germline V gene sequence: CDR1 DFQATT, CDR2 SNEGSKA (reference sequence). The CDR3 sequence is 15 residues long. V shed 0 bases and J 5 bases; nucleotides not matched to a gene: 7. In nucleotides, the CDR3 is TGCAGTGCTAGAGATGGGGGCCTAGCGGGAGACGAGCAGTACTTC. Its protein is CSARDGGLAGDEQYF.

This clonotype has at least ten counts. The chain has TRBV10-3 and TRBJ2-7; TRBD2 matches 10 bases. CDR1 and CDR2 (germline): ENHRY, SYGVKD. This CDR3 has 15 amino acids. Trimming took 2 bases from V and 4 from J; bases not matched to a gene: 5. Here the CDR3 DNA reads TGTGCCATCAGTGAGGGTGGGACTAGCGTGTACGAGCAGTACTTC. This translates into CAISEGGTSVYEQYF.

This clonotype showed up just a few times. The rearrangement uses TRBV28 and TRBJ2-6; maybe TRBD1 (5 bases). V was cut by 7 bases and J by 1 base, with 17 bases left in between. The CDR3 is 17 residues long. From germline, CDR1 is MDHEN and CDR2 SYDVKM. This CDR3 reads CASTHRMGLSGANVLTF. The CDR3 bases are TGTGCCAGCACCCACAGGATGGGCTTATCTGGGGCCAACGTCCTGACTTTC.

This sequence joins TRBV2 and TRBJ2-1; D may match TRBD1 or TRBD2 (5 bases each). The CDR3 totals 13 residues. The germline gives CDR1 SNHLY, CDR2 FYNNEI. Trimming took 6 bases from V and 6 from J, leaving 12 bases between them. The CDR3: CASSGVRVNEQFF. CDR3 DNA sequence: TGTGCCAGCAGCGGGGTCAGGGTCAATGAGCAGTTCTTC.

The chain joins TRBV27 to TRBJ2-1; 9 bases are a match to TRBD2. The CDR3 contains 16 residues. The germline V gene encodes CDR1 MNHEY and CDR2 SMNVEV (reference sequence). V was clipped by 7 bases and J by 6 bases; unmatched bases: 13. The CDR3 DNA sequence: TGTGCCAGCAAGTCTCCTCCTAGCGGGACCCCCAATGAGCAGTTCTTC. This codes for CASKSPPSGTPNEQFF.

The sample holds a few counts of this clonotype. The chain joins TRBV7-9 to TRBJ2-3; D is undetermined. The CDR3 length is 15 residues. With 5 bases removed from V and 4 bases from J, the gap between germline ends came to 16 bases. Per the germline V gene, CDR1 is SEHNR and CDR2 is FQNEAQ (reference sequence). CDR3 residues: CASSLLTEGADTQYF. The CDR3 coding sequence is TGTGCCAGCAGCCTGCTCACAGAAGGCGCAGATACGCAGTATTTT.

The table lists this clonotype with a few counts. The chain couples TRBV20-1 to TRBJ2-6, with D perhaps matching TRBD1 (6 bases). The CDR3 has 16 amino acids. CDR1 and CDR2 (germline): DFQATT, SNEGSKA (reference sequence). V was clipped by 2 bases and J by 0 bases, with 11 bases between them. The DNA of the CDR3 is TGCAGTGCTAGACCAGGGGTTAGCTCTGGGGCCAACGTCCTGACTTTC. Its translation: CSARPGVSSGANVLTF.

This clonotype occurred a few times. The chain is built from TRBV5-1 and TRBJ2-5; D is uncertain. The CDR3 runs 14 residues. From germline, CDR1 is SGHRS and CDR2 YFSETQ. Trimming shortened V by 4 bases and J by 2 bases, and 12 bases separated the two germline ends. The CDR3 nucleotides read TGCGCCAGCAGCGGCTCAGCAGCACAAGAGACCCAGTACTTC. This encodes CASSGSAAQETQYF.

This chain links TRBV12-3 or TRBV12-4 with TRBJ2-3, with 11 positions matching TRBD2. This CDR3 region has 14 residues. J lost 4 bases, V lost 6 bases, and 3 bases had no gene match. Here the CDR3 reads CASRISGRADTQYF. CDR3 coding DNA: TGTGCCAGCAGAATTAGCGGGAGGGCAGATACGCAGTATTTT.

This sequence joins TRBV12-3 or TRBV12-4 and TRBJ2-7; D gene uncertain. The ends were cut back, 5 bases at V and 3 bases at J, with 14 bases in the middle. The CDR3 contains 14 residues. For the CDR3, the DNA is TGTGCCAGCAGTACCCTAGTGGAGCGCTACGAGCAGTACTTC. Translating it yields CASSTLVERYEQYF.

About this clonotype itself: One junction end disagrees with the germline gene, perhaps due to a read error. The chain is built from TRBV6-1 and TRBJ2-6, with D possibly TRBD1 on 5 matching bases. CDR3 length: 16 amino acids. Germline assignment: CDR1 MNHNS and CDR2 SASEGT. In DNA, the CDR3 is TGTGCCAGCAGTATCCAGGGTGCCTCTTGGGCCAACGTCCTGACTTTC. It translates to CASSIQGASWANVLTF.

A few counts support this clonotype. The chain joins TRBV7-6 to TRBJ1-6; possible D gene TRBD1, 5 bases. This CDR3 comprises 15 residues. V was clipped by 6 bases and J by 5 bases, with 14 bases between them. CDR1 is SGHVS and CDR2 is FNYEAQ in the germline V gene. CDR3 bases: TGTGCCAGCAGTGAAGGGGCGGGTAATAATTCACCCCTCCACTTT. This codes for CASSEGAGNNSPLHF.

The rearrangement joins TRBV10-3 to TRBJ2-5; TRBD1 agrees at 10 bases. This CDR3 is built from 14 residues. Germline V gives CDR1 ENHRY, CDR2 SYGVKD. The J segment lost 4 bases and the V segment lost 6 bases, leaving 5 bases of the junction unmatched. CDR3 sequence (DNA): TGTGCCATCAGCCGACAGGGGGCACCAGAGACCCAGTACTTC. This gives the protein CAISRQGAPETQYF.

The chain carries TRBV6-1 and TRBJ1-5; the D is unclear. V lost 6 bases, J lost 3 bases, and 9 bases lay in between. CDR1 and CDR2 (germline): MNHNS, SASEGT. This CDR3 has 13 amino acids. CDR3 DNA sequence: TGTGCCAGCAGACGACAAGTCAATCAGCCCCAGCATTTT. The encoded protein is CASRRQVNQPQHF.

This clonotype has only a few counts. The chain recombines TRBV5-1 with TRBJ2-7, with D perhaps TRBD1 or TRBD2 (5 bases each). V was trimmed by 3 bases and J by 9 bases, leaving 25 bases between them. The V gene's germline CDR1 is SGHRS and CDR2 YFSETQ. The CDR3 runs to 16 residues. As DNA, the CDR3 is TGCGCCAGCAGCTCCCCGACAGAAGATACGCCTGCGGGGCAGTACGTC. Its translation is CASSSPTEDTPAGQYV.

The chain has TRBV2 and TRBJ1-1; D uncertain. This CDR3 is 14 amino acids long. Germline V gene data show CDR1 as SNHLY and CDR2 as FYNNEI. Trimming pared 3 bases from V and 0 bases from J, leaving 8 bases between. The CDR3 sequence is CASSELRVNTEAFF. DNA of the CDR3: TGTGCCAGCAGTGAGCTGCGAGTGAACACTGAAGCTTTCTTT.

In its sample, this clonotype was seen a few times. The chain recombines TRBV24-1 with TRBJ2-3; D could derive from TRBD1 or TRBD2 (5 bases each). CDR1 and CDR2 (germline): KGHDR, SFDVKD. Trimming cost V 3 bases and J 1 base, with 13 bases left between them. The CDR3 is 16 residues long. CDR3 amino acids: CATSDVYRDGTDTQYF. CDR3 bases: TGTGCCACCAGTGATGTCTACCGGGACGGCACAGATACGCAGTATTTT.

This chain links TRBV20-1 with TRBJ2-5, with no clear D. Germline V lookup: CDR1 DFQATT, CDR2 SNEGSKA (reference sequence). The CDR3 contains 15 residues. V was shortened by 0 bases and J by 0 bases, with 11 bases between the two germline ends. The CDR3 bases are TGCAGTGCTAGAGATTGGTCAGAGTACCAAGAGACCCAGTACTTC. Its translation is CSARDWSEYQETQYF.

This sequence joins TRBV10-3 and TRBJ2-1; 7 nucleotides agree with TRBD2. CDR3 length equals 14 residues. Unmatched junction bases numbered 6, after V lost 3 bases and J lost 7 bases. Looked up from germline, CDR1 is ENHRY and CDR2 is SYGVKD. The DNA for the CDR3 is TGTGCCATCAGTGACGGACTAGTCATAAATGAGCAGTTCTTC. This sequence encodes CAISDGLVINEQFF.

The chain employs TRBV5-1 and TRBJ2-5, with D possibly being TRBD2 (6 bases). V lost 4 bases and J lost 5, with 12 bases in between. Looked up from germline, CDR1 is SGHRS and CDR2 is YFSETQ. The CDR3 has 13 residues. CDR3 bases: TGCGCCAGCAGCAGTTCGGACTATGAGACCCAGTACTTC. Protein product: CASSSSDYETQYF. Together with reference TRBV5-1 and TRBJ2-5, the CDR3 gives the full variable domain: KAGVTQTPRYLIKTRGQQVTLSCSPISGHRSVSWYQQTPGQGLQFLFEYFSETQRNKGNFPGRFSGRQFSNSRSEMNVSTLELGDSALYLCASSSSDYETQYFGPGTRLLVL.

The CDR3 nucleotides read TGTGCTAGTGGTCCCTCCGGGACAGGGGGTGGGAGCACCGGGGAGCTGTTTTTT. Encoded protein: CASGPSGTGGGSTGELFF. The V call is TRBV12-5, the J call TRBJ2-2, with 11 bases matching TRBD1. Germline V gene data show CDR1 as LGHNT and CDR2 as FRNRAP. V trimming: 5 bases; J trimming: 4 bases; junction bases outside the gene matches: 12. The CDR3 loop spans 18 amino acids. Full variable domain (outside the CDR3, taken from reference TRBV12-5 and TRBJ2-2): DARVTQTPRHKVTEMGQEVTMRCQPILGHNTVFWYRQTMMQGLELLAYFRNRAPLDDSGMPKDRFSAEMPDATLATLKIQPSEPRDSAVYFCASGPSGTGGGSTGELFFGEGSRLTVL.

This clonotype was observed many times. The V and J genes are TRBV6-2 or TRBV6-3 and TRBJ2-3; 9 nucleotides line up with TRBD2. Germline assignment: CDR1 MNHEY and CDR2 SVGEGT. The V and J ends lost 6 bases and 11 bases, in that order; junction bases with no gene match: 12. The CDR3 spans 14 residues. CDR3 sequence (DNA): TGTGCCAGCAGATCGACTAGCGGCGTCTTTCTGCAGTATTTT. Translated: CASRSTSGVFLQYF.

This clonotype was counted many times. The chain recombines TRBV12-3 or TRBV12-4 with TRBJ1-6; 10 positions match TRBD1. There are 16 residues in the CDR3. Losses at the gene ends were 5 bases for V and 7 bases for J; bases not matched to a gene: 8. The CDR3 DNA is TGTGCCAGCAGTCGACAGGGGGCACTAGGAAATTCACCCCTCCACTTT. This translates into CASSRQGALGNSPLHF.

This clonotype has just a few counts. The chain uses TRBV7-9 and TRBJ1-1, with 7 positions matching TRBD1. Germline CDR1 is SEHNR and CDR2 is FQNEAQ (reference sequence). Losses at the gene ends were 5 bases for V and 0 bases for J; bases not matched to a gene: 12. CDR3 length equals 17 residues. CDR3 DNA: TGTGCCAGCAGCCCTTCTCCAAGACAGGGAATGAACACTGAAGCTTTCTTT. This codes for CASSPSPRQGMNTEAFF.

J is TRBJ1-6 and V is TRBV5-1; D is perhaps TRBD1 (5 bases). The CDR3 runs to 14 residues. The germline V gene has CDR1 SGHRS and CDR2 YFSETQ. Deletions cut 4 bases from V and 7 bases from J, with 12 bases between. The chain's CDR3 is CASSPGGDNSPLHF. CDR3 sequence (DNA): TGCGCCAGCAGCCCCGGAGGGGACAATTCACCCCTCCACTTT.

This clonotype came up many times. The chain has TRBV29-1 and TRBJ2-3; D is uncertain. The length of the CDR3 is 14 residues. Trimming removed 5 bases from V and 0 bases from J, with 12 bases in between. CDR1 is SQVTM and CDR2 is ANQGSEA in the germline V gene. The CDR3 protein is CSVLTAMSTDTQYF. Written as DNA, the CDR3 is TGCAGCGTTCTGACTGCCATGAGCACAGATACGCAGTATTTT.

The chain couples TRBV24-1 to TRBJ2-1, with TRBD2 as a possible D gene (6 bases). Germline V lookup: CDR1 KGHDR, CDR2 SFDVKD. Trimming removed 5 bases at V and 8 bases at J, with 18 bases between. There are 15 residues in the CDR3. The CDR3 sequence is CATSVYRAGMDEQFF. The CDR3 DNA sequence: TGTGCCACCAGTGTCTACCGGGCGGGGATGGATGAGCAGTTCTTC.

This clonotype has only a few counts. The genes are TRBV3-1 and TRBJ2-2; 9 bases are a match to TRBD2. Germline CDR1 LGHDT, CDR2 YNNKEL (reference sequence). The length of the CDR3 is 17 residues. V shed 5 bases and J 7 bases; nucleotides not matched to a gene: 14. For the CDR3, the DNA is TGTGCCAGCAGCGAAATTCCGGGACTAGCAGTTGGCGGGGAGCTGTTTTTT. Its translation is CASSEIPGLAVGGELFF.

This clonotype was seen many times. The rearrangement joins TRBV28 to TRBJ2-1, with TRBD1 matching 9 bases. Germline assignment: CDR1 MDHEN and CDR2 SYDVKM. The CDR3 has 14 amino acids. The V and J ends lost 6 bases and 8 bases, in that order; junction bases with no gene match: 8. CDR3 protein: CASSQGDRVHEQFF. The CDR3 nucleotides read TGTGCCAGCAGCCAAGGGGACAGGGTCCATGAGCAGTTCTTC.

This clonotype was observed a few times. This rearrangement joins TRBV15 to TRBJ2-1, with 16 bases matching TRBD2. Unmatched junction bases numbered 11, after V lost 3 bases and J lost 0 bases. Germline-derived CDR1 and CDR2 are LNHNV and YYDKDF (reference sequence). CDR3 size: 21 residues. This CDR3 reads CATSRDSGGTSGRGSYNEQFF. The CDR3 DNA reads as TGTGCCACCAGCAGGGACTCCGGAGGGACTAGCGGGAGGGGCTCCTACAATGAGCAGTTCTTC.

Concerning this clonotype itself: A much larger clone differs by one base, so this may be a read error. The CDR3 protein is CASSLGDTDTQYF. DNA for the CDR3: TGTGCCAGCAGTTTGGGGGACACAGATACGCAGTATTTT. The gene calls are TRBV12-3 or TRBV12-4 and TRBJ2-3; perhaps D is TRBD1 or TRBD2 (5 bases each). CDR3 length: 13 amino acids. V was shortened by 3 bases and J by 2 bases, with 6 bases between the two germline ends.